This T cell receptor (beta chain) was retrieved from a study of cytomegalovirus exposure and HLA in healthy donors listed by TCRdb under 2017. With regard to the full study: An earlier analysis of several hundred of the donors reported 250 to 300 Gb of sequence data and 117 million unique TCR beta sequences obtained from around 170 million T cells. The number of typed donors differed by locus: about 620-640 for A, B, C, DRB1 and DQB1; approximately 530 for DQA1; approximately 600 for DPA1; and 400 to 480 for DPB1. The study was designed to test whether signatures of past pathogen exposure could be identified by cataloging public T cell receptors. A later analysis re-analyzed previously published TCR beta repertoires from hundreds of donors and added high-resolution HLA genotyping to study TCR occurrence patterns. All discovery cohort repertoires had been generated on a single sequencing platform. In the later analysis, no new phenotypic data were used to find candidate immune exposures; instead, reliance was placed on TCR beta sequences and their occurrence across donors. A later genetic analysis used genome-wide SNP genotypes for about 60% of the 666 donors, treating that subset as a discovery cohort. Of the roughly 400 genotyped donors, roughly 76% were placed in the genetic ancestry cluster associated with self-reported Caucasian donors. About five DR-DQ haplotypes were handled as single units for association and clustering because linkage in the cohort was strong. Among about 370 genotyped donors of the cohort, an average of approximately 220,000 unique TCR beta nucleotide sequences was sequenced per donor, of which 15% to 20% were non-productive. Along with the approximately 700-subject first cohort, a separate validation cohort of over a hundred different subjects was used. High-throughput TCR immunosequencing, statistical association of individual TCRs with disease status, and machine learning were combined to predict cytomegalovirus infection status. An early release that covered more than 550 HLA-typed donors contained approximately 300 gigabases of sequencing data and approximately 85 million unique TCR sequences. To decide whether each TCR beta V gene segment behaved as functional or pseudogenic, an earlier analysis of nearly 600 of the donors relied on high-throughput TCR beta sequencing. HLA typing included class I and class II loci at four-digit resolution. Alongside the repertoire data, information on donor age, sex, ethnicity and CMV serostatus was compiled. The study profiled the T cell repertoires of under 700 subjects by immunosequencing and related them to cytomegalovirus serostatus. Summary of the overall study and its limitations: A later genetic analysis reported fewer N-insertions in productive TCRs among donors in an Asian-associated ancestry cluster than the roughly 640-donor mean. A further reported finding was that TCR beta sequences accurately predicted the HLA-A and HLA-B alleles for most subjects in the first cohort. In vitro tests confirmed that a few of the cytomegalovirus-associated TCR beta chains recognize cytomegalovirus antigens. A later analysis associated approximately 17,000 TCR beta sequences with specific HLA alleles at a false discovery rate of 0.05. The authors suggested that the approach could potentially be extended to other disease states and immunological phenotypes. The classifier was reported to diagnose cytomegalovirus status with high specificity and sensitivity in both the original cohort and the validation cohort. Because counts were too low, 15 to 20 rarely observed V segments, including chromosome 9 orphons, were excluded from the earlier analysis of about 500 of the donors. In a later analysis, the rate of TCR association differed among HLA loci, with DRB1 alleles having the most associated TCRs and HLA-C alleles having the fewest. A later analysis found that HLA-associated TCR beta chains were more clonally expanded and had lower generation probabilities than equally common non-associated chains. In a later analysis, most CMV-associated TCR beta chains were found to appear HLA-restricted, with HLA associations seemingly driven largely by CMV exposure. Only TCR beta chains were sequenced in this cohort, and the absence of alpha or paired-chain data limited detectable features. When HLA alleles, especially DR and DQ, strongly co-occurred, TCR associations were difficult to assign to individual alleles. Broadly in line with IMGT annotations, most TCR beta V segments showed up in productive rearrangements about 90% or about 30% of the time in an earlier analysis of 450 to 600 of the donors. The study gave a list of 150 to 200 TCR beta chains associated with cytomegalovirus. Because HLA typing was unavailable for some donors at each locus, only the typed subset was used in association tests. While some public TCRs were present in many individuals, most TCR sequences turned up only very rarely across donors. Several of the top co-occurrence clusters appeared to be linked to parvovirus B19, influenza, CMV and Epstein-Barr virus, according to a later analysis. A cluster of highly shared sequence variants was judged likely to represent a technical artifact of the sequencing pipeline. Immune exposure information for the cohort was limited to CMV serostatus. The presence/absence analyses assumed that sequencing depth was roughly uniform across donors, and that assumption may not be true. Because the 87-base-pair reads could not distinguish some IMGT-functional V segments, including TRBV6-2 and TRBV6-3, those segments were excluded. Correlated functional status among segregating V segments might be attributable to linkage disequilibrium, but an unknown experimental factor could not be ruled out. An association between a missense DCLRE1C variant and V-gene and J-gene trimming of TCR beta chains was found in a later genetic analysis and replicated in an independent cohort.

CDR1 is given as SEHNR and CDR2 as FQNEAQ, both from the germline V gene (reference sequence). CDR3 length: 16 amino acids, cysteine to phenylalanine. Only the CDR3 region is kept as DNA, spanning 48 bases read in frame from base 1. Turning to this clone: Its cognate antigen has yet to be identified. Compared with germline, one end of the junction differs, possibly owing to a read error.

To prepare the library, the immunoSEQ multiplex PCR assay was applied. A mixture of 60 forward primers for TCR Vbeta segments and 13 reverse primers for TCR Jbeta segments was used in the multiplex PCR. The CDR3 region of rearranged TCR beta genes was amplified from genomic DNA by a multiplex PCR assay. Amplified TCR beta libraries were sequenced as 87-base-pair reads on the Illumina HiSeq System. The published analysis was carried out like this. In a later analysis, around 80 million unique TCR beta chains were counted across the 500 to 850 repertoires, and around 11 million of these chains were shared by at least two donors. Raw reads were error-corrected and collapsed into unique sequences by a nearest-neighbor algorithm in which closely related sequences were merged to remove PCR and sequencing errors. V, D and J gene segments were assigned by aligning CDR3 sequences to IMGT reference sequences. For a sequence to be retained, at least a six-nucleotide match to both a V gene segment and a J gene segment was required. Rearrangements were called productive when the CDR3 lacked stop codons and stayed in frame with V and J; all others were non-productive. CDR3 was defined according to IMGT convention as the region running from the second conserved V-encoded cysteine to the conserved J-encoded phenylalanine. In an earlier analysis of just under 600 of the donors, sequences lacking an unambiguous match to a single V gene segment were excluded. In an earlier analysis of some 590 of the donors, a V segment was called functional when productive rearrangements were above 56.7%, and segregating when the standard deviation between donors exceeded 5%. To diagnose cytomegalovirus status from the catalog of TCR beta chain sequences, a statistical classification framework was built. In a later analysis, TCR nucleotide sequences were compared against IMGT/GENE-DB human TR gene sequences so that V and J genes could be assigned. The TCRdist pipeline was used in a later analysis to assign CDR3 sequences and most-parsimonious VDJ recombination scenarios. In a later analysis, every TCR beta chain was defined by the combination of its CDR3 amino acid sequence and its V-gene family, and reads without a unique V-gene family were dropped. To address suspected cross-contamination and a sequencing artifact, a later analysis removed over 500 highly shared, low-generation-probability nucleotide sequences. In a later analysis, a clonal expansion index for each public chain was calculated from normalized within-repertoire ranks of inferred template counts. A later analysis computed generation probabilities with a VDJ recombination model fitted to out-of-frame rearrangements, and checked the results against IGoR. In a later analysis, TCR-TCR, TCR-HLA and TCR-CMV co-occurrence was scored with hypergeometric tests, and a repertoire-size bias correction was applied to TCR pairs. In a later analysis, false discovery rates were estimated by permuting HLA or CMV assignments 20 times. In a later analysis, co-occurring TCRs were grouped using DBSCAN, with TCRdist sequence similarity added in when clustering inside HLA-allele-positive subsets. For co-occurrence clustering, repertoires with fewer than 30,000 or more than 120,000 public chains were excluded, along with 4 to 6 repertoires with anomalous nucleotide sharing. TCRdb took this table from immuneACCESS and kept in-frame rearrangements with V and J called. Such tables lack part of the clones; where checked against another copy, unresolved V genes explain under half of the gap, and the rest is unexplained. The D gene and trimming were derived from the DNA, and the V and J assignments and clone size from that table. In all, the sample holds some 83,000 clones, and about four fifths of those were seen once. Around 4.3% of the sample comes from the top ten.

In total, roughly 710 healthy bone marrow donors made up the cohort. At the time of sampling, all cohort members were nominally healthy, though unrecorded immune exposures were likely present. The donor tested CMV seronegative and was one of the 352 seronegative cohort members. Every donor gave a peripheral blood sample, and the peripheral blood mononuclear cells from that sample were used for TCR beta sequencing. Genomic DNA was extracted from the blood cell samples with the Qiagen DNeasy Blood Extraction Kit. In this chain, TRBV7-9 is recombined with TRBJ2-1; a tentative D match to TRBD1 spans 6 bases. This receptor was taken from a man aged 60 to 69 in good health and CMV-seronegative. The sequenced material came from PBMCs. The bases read TGTTCCAGCAGCGCAAACAGGGCTAGCTCCTACAATGAGCAGTTCTTC. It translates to CSSSANRASSYNEQFF.